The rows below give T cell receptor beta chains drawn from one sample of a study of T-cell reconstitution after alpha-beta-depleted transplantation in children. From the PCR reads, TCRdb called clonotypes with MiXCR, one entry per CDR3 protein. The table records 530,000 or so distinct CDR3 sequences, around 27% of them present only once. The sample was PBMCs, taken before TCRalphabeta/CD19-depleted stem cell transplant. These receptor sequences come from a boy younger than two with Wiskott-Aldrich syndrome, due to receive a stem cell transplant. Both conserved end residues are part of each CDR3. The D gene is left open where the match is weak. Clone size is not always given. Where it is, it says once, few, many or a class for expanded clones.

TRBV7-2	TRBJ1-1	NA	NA	CASSLKGGSEAFF	TGTGCCAGCAGCTTAAAGGGGGGTAGTGAAGCTTTCTTT
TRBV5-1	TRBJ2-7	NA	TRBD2	CASQREGRTYEQYF	TGCGCCAGTCAGCGGGAGGGGAGAACCTACGAGCAGTACTTC
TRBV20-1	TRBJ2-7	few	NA	CSAGAANRPYEQYF	TGCAGTGCCGGGGCAGCGAATCGACCCTACGAGCAGTACTTC
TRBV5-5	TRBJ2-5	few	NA	CASSSRVSGSETQYF	TGTGCCAGCAGCTCCCGGGTCTCCGGAAGCGAGACCCAGTACTTC
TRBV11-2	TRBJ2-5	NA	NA	CASSSRGWAETQYF	TGTGCCAGCAGCTCAAGAGGGTGGGCGGAGACCCAGTACTTC
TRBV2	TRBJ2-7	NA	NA	CASRVDRASYEQYF	TGTGCCAGCAGGGTAGACCGAGCAAGCTACGAGCAGTACTTC
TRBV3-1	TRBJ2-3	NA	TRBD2	CASSRQLAGVGEDTQYF	TGTGCCAGCAGCCGACAACTAGCGGGAGTCGGAGAAGATACGCAGTATTTT
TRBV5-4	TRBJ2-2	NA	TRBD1	CASTLWGQGYSGELFF	TGTGCCAGCACCCTTTGGGGACAGGGGTATTCCGGGGAGCTGTTTTTT
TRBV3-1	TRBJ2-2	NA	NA	CASSQVVGLNTGELFF	TGTGCCAGCAGCCAAGTCGTGGGACTGAACACCGGGGAGCTGTTTTTT
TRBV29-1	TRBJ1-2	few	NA	CSVVPGGYGYTF	TGCAGCGTTGTTCCGGGGGGTTATGGCTACACCTTC
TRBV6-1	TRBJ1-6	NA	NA	CASGRTSLDNSPLHF	TGTGCCAGCGGCCGGACATCCCTCGATAATTCACCCCTCCACTTT
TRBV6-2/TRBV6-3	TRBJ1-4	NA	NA	CASSARVTNEKLFF	TGTGCCAGCAGCGCCAGGGTAACTAATGAAAAACTGTTTTTT
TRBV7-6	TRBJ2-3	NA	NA	CASSLFPGDGTDTQYF	TGTGCCAGCAGCTTGTTCCCGGGAGATGGAACAGATACGCAGTATTTT
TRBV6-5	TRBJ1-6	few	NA	CASSYSIDSPLHF	TGTGCCAGCAGTTACTCAATTGATTCACCCCTCCACTTT
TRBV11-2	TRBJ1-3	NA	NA	CASTGGGNTIYF	TGTGCCAGCACCGGCGGTGGAAACACCATATATTTT
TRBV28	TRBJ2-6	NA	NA	CASSRLNGANVLTF	TGTGCCAGCAGCCGCCTTAATGGGGCCAACGTCCTGACTTTC
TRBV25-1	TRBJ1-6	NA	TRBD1	CASSEGGRGNNSPLHF	TGTGCCAGCAGTGAAGGTGGCAGGGGGAATAATTCACCCCTCCACTTT
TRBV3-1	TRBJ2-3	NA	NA	CASSQGGWSQYF	TGTGCCAGCAGCCAAGGGGGCTGGTCGCAGTATTTT
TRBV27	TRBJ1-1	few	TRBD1	CASSLWTLGSDRALNTEAFF	TGTGCCAGCAGTTTGTGGACCCTCGGTTCGGACAGGGCTTTGAACACTGAAGCTTTCTTT
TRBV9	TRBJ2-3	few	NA	CASSAHVGVTDTQYF	TGTGCCAGCAGCGCCCACGTGGGGGTCACAGATACGCAGTATTTT
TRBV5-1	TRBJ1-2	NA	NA	CASSLDPGPYGYTF	TGCGCCAGCAGCTTGGACCCGGGACCCTATGGCTACACCTTC
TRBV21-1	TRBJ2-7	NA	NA	CASRFEYRALDYEQYF	TGTGCCAGCAGGTTTGAGTACAGGGCCCTAGACTACGAGCAGTACTTC
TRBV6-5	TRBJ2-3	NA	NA	CASSYSRLTDTQYF	TGTGCCAGCAGTTACTCGCGACTAACAGATACGCAGTATTTT
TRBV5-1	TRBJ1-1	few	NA	CASSETVSDTEAFF	TGCGCCAGCAGTGAGACAGTATCAGACACTGAAGCTTTCTTT
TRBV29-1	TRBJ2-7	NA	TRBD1	CSVGMRQGYEQYF	TGCAGCGTTGGGATGAGACAGGGCTACGAGCAGTACTTC
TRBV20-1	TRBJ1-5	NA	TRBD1	CSARDRDRGFNQPQHF	TGCAGTGCTAGAGATCGGGACAGGGGGTTCAATCAGCCCCAGCATTTT
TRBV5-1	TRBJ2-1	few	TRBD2	CASRGTTSGHEQFF	TGCGCCAGCAGAGGGACTACTAGCGGGCATGAGCAGTTCTTC
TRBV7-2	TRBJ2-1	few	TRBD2	CASSLWASGRASGGNEQFF	TGTGCCAGCAGCTTATGGGCTAGCGGGAGGGCCTCTGGGGGAAATGAGCAGTTCTTC
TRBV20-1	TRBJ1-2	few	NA	CSARDGTF	TGCAGTGCTAGAGATGGGACCTTC
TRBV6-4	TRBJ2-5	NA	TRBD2	CASSVSSGSMETQYF	TGTGCCAGCAGTGTTTCTAGCGGGAGTATGGAGACCCAGTACTTC
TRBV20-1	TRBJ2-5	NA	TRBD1	CSARGQGATQYF	TGCAGTGCTAGGGGACAGGGGGCAACCCAGTACTTC
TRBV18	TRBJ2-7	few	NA	CASSLRDFSYEQYF	TGTGCCAGCTCACTAAGGGACTTCTCCTACGAGCAGTACTTC
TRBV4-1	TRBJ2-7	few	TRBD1	CASSQDLWAGGYEQYF	TGCGCCAGCAGCCAAGATCTCTGGGCAGGGGGCTACGAGCAGTACTTC
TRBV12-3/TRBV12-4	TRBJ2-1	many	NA	CASSFGDEQFF	TGTGCCAGCAGTTTCGGCGATGAGCAGTTCTTC
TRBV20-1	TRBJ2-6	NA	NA	CSALSVQGRSGANVLTF	TGCAGTGCGCTGTCCGTACAGGGCCGGTCTGGGGCCAACGTCCTGACTTTC
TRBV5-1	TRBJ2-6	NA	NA	CASSLEDSNPSGANVLTF	TGCGCCAGCAGCTTGGAGGACAGCAATCCCTCTGGGGCCAACGTCCTGACTTTC
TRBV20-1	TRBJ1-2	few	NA	CSASSPNYGYTF	TGCAGTGCTAGCTCGCCTAACTATGGCTACACCTTC
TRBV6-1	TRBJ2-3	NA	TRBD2	CASSELALLSGRAIDTQYF	TGTGCCAGCAGTGAATTGGCTCTTTTGAGCGGGAGGGCCATAGATACGCAGTATTTT
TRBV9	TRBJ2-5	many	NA	CASSVNRDTEETQYF	TGTGCCAGCAGCGTGAACCGGGACACTGAAGAGACCCAGTACTTC
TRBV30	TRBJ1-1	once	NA	CAWTQPGTLNTEAFF	TGTGCCTGGACACAACCCGGGACACTGAACACTGAAGCTTTCTTT
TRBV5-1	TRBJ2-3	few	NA	CATKTRASSTDTQYF	TGCGCCACCAAAACCCGGGCATCAAGCACAGATACGCAGTATTTT
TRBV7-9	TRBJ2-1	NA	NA	CASRTVGSAGYNEQFF	TGTGCCAGCAGAACAGTTGGATCAGCGGGCTACAATGAGCAGTTCTTC
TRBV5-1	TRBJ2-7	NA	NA	CASSQSRESEQYF	TGCGCCAGCAGCCAGAGTCGGGAGTCGGAGCAGTACTTC
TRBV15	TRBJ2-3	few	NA	CATSIPGAGTDTQYF	TGTGCCACCAGCATTCCGGGAGCAGGCACAGATACGCAGTATTTT
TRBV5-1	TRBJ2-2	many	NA	CASSPVVTGELFF	TGCGCCAGCAGCCCCGTAGTAACCGGGGAGCTGTTTTTT
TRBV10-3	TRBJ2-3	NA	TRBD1	CAISATGSSTDTQYF	TGTGCCATCAGCGCGACAGGGTCAAGCACAGATACGCAGTATTTT
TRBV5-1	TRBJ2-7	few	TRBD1	CASSLSTGGSYEQYF	TGCGCCAGCAGCTTGTCGACAGGGGGGTCCTACGAGCAGTACTTC
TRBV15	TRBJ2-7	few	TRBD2	CATRRTSGNHEQYF	TGTGCCACCAGACGGACTAGCGGGAACCACGAGCAGTACTTC
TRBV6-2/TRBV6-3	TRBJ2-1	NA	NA	CASSYTHAVGEQFF	TGTGCCAGCAGTTACACACACGCGGTGGGTGAGCAGTTCTTC
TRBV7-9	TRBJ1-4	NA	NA	CASSTGRAATNEKLFF	TGTGCCAGCAGCACCGGAAGGGCTGCAACTAATGAAAAACTGTTTTTT
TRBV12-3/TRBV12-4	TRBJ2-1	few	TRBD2	CASTPGLAFNEQFF	TGTGCCAGCACCCCGGGACTAGCTTTCAATGAGCAGTTCTTC
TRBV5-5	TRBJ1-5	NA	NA	CASSRTDYNQPQHF	TGTGCCAGCAGCCGGACGGATTACAATCAGCCCCAGCATTTT
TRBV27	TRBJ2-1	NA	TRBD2	CASSLGTSGGSYNEQFF	TGTGCCAGCAGTCTCGGGACTAGCGGGGGGTCCTACAATGAGCAGTTCTTC
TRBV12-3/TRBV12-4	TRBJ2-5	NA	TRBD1	CASSPTGEQTQYF	TGTGCCAGCAGTCCGACAGGGGAACAGACCCAGTACTTC
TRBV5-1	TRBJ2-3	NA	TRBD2	CASSFLITSGRTDTQYF	TGCGCCAGCAGCTTCCTGATAACTAGCGGGAGAACAGATACGCAGTATTTT